One sample yielded the 30 T cell receptor beta chains listed below, sequenced in a study of shared clonotypes between healthy human individuals. TCRdb keeps only in-frame clones here, not all; method: immunoSEQ multiplex PCR. This sample has millions of clones, with roughly 94% found just once. Sequenced input: naive CD4+ T cells sorted from blood. The sample's subset: CD45RA+ positively selected. All receptors derive from a man aged 18-30 years in good health.

The gene calls are TRBV5-1 and TRBJ2-1; D ambiguous. Trimming removed 5 bases from V and 5 bases from J, with 11 bases in between. The length of the CDR3 is 13 residues. The germline V gene has CDR1 SGHRS and CDR2 YFSETQ. DNA of the CDR3: TGCGCCAGCAGGTTCGGACGAAACAATGAGCAGTTCTTC. It yields the protein CASRFGRNNEQFF.

This chain links TRBV10-3 with TRBJ1-1, with 8 bases identical to TRBD1. Germline CDR1 ENHRY, CDR2 SYGVKD. The CDR3 is made up of 15 amino acids. V shed 4 bases, J shed 3 bases, and the junction held 7 bases outside the gene matches. The CDR3 nucleotides read TGTGCCATCAGTGCCTCCGGACAGGGAGACACTGAAGCTTTCTTT. Encoded protein: CAISASGQGDTEAFF.

The genes are TRBV27 and TRBJ1-1; no reliable D call. Trimming removed 7 bases at V and 6 bases at J, with 9 bases between. CDR1 MNHEY and CDR2 SMNVEV come from the germline V gene (reference sequence). This CDR3 contains 11 residues. CDR3 coding DNA: TGTGCCAGCACTGAACGGTCTGAAGCTTTCTTT. Amino acids: CASTERSEAFF.

This chain uses TRBV28 with TRBJ2-7; 10 bases align to TRBD1. This CDR3 region has 16 residues. Trimming took 6 bases from V and 2 from J; bases not matched to a gene: 10. Germline CDR1 and CDR2: MDHEN and SYDVKM. The CDR3 DNA follows: TGTGCCAGCAGAAGCCCTACCGGGACAGGGGCCTACGAGCAGTACTTC. It is translated as CASRSPTGTGAYEQYF.

The V call is TRBV7-2, the J call TRBJ2-1, with D unclear. This CDR3 has 13 amino acids. Between the trimmed V and J ends, which lost 6 bases and 4 bases, there was a span of 10 bases. The germline CDR1 and CDR2 sequences are SGHTA and FQGNSA. CDR3 protein: CASSRGPYNEQFF. The CDR3 DNA reads TGTGCCAGCAGTAGAGGACCATACAATGAGCAGTTCTTC.

The chain carries TRBV18 and TRBJ1-1; TRBD1 agrees at 7 bases. CDR1 is KGHSH, CDR2 LQKENI, per germline. The V gene end was trimmed by 3 bases and the J gene end by 7 bases; junction bases not matched to a gene: 5. This CDR3 contains 13 residues. The CDR3 DNA follows: TGTGCCAGCTCACCGGGACAGACTTTTGAAGCTTTCTTT. It is translated as CASSPGQTFEAFF.

This clone was found a few times. The chain recombines TRBV2 with TRBJ2-7, with D uncertain. The CDR3 totals 12 residues. Germline CDR1 SNHLY, CDR2 FYNNEI. V lost 1 base and J 2 bases, leaving 3 bases between the germline ends. CDR3 loop: CASSEETYEQYF. CDR3 DNA: TGTGCCAGCAGTGAAGAGACCTACGAGCAGTACTTC.

The rearrangement links TRBV7-2 to TRBJ1-2; D remains ambiguous. The CDR3 contains 15 residues. Per the germline V gene, CDR1 is SGHTA and CDR2 is FQGNSA. The V end was cut by 5 bases, the J end by 0 bases, with 13 bases between. CDR3 loop: CASSHSGVPNYGYTF. CDR3 bases: TGTGCCAGCAGCCACTCCGGGGTCCCTAACTATGGCTACACCTTC. The variable domain in full, with the rest retrieved from reference TRBV7-2 and TRBJ1-2, is GAGVSQSPSNKVTEKGKDVELRCDPISGHTALYWYRQSLGQGLEFLIYFQGNSAPDKSGLPSDRFSAERTGGSVSTLTIQRTQQEDSAVYLCASSHSGVPNYGYTFGSGTRLTVV.

The chain links TRBV6-1 to TRBJ2-5; 11 nucleotides align to TRBD2. The DNA matches TRBJ2-7 better at its end, which makes the J call doubtful. The CDR3 consists of 15 residues. Germline CDR1 reads MNHNS; CDR2 reads SASEGT. CDR3 sequence: CASSEGLAGRYEQYF. The CDR3 nucleotides read TGTGCCAGCAGTGAAGGACTAGCGGGACGATACGAGCAGTACTTC.

This rearrangement joins TRBV19 to TRBJ1-6, with 8 bases matching TRBD1. V trimming: 4 bases; J trimming: 5 bases; junction bases outside the gene matches: 7. Germline assignment: CDR1 LNHDA and CDR2 SQIVND (reference sequence). The CDR3 runs 16 residues. The CDR3, as DNA: TGTGCCAGTAGTAAGCCGGGACAGGTCGATAATTCACCCCTCCACTTT. Its translation is CASSKPGQVDNSPLHF.

This sequence joins TRBV5-1 and TRBJ2-6, with D uncertain. CDR1 is SGHRS and CDR2 is YFSETQ in the germline V gene. Between the trimmed V and J ends, which lost 0 bases and 5 bases, there was a span of 9 bases. The length of the CDR3 is 15 residues. The CDR3 DNA is TGCGCCAGCAGCTTGGAGGCTGCTTGGGCCAACGTCCTGACTTTC. Protein product: CASSLEAAWANVLTF. The full variable domain, rest sourced from reference TRBV5-1 and TRBJ2-6, is KAGVTQTPRYLIKTRGQQVTLSCSPISGHRSVSWYQQTPGQGLQFLFEYFSETQRNKGNFPGRFSGRQFSNSRSEMNVSTLELGDSALYLCASSLEAAWANVLTFGAGSRLTVL.

This clone is a singleton in its sample. The chain is built from TRBV6-1 and TRBJ2-4, with D tentatively TRBD1 or TRBD2 (5 bases each). The V and J ends lost 11 bases and 1 base respectively, with 18 bases between them. This CDR3 contains 15 residues. CDR1 MNHNS and CDR2 SASEGT come from the germline V gene. CDR3 amino acids: CAVPGPSKAKNIQYF. The CDR3 DNA reads as TGTGCCGTTCCGGGACCTAGCAAGGCCAAAAACATTCAGTACTTC.

The chain links TRBV18 to TRBJ1-1; D uncertain. The length of the CDR3 is 16 residues. Germline CDR1 and CDR2: KGHSH and LQKENI. V lost 2 bases and J 0 bases, leaving 13 bases between the germline ends. The CDR3 coding sequence is TGTGCCAGCTCACCAAACCAGGCAGGAGTGAACACTGAAGCTTTCTTT. This encodes CASSPNQAGVNTEAFF.

The rearrangement links TRBV9 to TRBJ2-3; the match to TRBD2 covers 10 bases. The V gene end was trimmed by 4 bases and the J gene end by 2 bases; junction bases not matched to a gene: 10. The CDR3 contains 17 residues. Germline values: CDR1 SGDLS, CDR2 YYNGEE. Here the CDR3 DNA reads TGTGCCAGCAGCCCCCGACAACTAGCGGGGATCACAGATACGCAGTATTTT. Translation gives CASSPRQLAGITDTQYF.

Of note for this clone: Other DNA sequences from this sample encode an identical CDR3 as well. The V and J genes are TRBV4-1 and TRBJ2-6, with 7 bases identical to TRBD1. The CDR3 extends over 20 amino acids. From germline, CDR1 is MGHRA and CDR2 YSYEKL. The ends lost 0 bases at V and 0 bases at J; junction bases unmatched: 11. The DNA for the CDR3 is TGCGCCAGCAGCCAAGAGGGGAACAGGGGCGTAAGCTCTGGGGCCAACGTCCTGACTTTC. It specifies CASSQEGNRGVSSGANVLTF.

This chain uses TRBV19 with TRBJ1-4; D ambiguous. Germline values: CDR1 LNHDA, CDR2 SQIVND (reference sequence). CDR3 length equals 16 residues. Trimming took off 3 bases at V and 0 bases at J, with 11 bases between the two ends. The CDR3 loop reads CASSIRGYATNEKLFF. CDR3 bases: TGTGCCAGTAGTATCCGCGGTTATGCAACTAATGAAAAACTGTTTTTT. The full variable domain, completed using reference TRBV19 and TRBJ1-4, is DGGITQSPKYLFRKEGQNVTLSCEQNLNHDAMYWYRQDPGQGLRLIYYSQIVNDFQKGDIAEGYSVSREKKESFPLTVTSAQKNPTAFYLCASSIRGYATNEKLFFGSGTQLSVL.

This clone was recorded a few times. Other nucleotide sequences from this sample produce the same CDR3. The chain is built from TRBV6-1 and TRBJ2-7; D perhaps matches TRBD1 (5 bases). Looked up from germline, CDR1 is MNHNS and CDR2 is SASEGT. V lost 2 bases and J 4 bases, leaving 6 bases between the germline ends. This CDR3 region has 12 residues. The CDR3 nucleotides are TGTGCCAGCAGTGAACAGGGTTACGAGCAGTACTTC. Protein sequence: CASSEQGYEQYF.

The chain has TRBV25-1 and TRBJ2-1, with TRBD1 matching 9 bases. CDR1 is MGHDK and CDR2 is SYGVNS in the germline V gene. CDR3 length: 15 amino acids. J gave up 5 bases and V 5 bases, and 7 bases lay outside the gene matches. The CDR3 bases are TGTGCCAGCAGTCCGGGACAGGGTATGAACAATGAGCAGTTCTTC. Translation gives CASSPGQGMNNEQFF.

The chain has TRBV30 and TRBJ1-4; TRBD1 matches at 11 bases. The CDR3 covers 15 residues. V dropped 3 bases and J dropped 7; count of bases not matched to a gene: 7. Germline V CDR1 and CDR2: GTSNPN, SVGIG (reference sequence). This CDR3 reads CAWRLGTGGGEKLFF. In nucleotides, the CDR3 is TGTGCCTGGAGATTAGGGACAGGGGGAGGTGAAAAACTGTTTTTT.

The V gene is TRBV6-1, the J gene TRBJ1-2, with D perhaps TRBD1 (5 bases). The CDR3 has 13 residues. Trimming stripped 6 bases from V and 8 bases from J, with 16 bases between. Per germline, CDR1 MNHNS and CDR2 SASEGT. The DNA for the CDR3 is TGTGCCAGCAGCGATCCAGGGTTGCGGGGCTACACCTTC. Its protein product is CASSDPGLRGYTF.

The V call is TRBV5-1, the J call TRBJ1-1, with a possible D match to TRBD1 (5 bases). Germline lookup yields CDR1 SGHRS and CDR2 YFSETQ. Trimming took off 1 base at V and 1 base at J, with 11 bases between the two ends. This CDR3 has 15 amino acids. CDR3 sequence reads: CASSLRARANTEAFF. Written as DNA, the CDR3 is TGCGCCAGCAGCTTGAGGGCCAGGGCGAACACTGAAGCTTTCTTT.

The chain carries TRBV5-1 and TRBJ2-5, with D tentatively TRBD2 (5 bases). This CDR3 is 17 amino acids long. V lost 2 bases and J lost 3, with 20 bases in between. The germline CDR1 and CDR2 sequences are SGHRS and YFSETQ. DNA of the CDR3: TGCGCCAGCAGCTTAGCGCCCGCCGGGGTCCGTGAAGAGACCCAGTACTTC. Translating it yields CASSLAPAGVREETQYF.

Only a few counts were recorded for this clone. The chain links TRBV6-6 to TRBJ1-1, with a tentative D call TRBD1 (5 bases). Germline V gene data show CDR1 as MNHNY and CDR2 as SVGAGI (reference sequence). Trimming pared 4 bases from V and 2 bases from J, leaving 11 bases between. The CDR3 totals 14 residues. Here the CDR3 reads CASSWERTNTEAFF. CDR3 coding DNA: TGTGCCAGCAGTTGGGAACGGACAAACACTGAAGCTTTCTTT.

The V gene is TRBV9, the J gene TRBJ2-3; 10 bases line up with TRBD2. Trimming cost V 5 bases and J 2 bases; bases outside gene matches: 8. Germline loops: CDR1 SGDLS, CDR2 YYNGEE. The CDR3 runs to 16 residues. CDR3 sequence (DNA): TGTGCCAGCAGTCCTAGCGGGAGCCGCTTCACAGATACGCAGTATTTT. Amino acid sequence: CASSPSGSRFTDTQYF.

CDR3 sequence reads: CASSATGAVGYTF. The CDR3 region has the DNA TGTGCCAGCAGCGCGACAGGAGCGGTTGGCTACACCTTC. The chain recombines TRBV6-1 with TRBJ1-2, with a possible D match to TRBD1 (6 bases). CDR3 length: 13 amino acids. Per the germline V gene, CDR1 is MNHNS and CDR2 is SASEGT. V gave up 6 bases and J gave up 7 bases, with 15 bases separating them.

V is TRBV6-5 and J is TRBJ1-5; the D is unclear. Trimming pared 10 bases from V and 0 bases from J, leaving 13 bases between. In germline, CDR1 is MNHEY, CDR2 SVGAGI. CDR3 length: 14 residues. CDR3 DNA sequence: TGTGCCACCGTTCCCGGAAATAGCAATCAGCCCCAGCATTTT. Translation: CATVPGNSNQPQHF.

The V gene is TRBV10-3, the J gene TRBJ1-5, with D maybe TRBD1 (6 bases). V gave up 10 bases and J gave up 3 bases, with 13 bases separating them. CDR3 length: 13 amino acids. Germline V gives CDR1 ENHRY, CDR2 SYGVKD. The CDR3 reads CATHRGANQPQHF. CDR3 coding DNA: TGTGCCACCCATCGGGGGGCCAATCAGCCCCAGCATTTT.

The V call is TRBV29-1, the J call TRBJ2-2; TRBD1 might be the D (6 bases). V lost 1 base, J lost 6 bases, and 9 bases lay in between. The CDR3 extends over 13 amino acids. Per germline, CDR1 SQVTM and CDR2 ANQGSEA. The CDR3 loop is CSVEGQDSGELFF. The CDR3 nucleotides read TGCAGCGTTGAAGGACAGGATTCCGGGGAGCTGTTTTTT.

The V call is TRBV30, the J call TRBJ1-6; D may be TRBD1 (6 bases). The CDR3 contains 15 residues. V dropped 0 bases and J dropped 7 bases, with 13 bases sitting between them. Germline CDR1 and CDR2: GTSNPN and SVGIG (reference sequence). CDR3 protein: CAWSVLAGENSPLHF. The CDR3 DNA reads TGTGCCTGGAGTGTACTGGCAGGGGAAAATTCACCCCTCCACTTT.

This clone appeared a single time. The CDR3 sequence is CASSLAENYGYTF. Here the CDR3 DNA reads TGTGCCAGCAGCCTAGCAGAGAACTATGGCTACACCTTC. V gene TRBV9 combines with J gene TRBJ1-2; D not certain. The CDR3 length is 13 residues. Germline CDR1 is SGDLS and CDR2 is YYNGEE. With 4 bases removed from V and 2 bases from J, the gap between germline ends came to 9 bases.